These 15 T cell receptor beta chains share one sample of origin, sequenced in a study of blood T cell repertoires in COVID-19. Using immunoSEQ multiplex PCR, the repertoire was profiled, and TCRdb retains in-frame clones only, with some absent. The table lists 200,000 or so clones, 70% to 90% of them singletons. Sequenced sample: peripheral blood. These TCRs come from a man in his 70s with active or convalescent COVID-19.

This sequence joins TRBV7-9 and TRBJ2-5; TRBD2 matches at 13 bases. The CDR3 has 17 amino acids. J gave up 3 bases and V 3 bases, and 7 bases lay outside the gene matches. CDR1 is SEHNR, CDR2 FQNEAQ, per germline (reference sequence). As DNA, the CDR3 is TGTGCCAGCAGCTTCCTGACTAGCGGGAGGACTAAAGAGACCCAGTACTTC. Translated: CASSFLTSGRTKETQYF.

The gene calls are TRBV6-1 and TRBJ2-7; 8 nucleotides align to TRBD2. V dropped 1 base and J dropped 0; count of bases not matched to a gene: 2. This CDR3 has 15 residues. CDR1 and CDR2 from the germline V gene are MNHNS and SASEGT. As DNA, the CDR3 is TGTGCCAGCAGTGAAGGACTAGCGAGCTCCTACGAGCAGTACTTC. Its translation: CASSEGLASSYEQYF.

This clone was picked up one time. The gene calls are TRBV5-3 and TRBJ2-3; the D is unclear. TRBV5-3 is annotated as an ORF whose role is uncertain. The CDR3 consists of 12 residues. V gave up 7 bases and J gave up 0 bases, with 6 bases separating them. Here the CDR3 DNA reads TGTGCCAGAGTGACAAGCACAGATACGCAGTATTTT. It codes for CARVTSTDTQYF.

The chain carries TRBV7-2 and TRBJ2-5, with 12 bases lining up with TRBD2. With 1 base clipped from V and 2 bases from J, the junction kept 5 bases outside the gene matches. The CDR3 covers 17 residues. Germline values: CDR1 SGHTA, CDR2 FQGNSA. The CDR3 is CASSLVRLAGVQETQYF. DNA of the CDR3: TGTGCCAGCAGCTTAGTCAGACTAGCGGGGGTGCAAGAGACCCAGTACTTC.

The CDR3: CASDTRDTGRYF. DNA for the CDR3: TGTGCCAGCGACACCCGGGACACGGGACGGTATTTT. V and J are TRBV12-3 or TRBV12-4 and TRBJ2-3; TRBD1 is a possible D gene (6 bases). Trimming removed 8 bases at V and 14 bases at J, with 20 bases between. The CDR3 runs 12 residues.

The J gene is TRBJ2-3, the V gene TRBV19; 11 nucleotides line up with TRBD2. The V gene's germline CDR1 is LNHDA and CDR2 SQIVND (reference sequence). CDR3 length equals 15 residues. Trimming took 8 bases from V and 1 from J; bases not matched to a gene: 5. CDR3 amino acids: CASAPGLAGTDTQYF. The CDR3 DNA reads TGTGCCAGTGCACCGGGACTAGCGGGCACAGATACGCAGTATTTT.

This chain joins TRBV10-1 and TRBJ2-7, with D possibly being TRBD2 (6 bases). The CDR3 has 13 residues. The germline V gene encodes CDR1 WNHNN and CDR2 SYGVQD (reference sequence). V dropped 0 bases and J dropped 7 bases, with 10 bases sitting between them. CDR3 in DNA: TGCGCCAGCAGTGAGTCGATTGGGGGGGAGCAGTACTTC. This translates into CASSESIGGEQYF.

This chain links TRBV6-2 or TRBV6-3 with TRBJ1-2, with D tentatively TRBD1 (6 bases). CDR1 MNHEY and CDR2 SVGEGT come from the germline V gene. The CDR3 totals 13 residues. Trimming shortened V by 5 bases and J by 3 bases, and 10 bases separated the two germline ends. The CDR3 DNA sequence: TGTGCCAGCAGTCTCCAGGGGTACTATGGCTACACCTTC. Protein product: CASSLQGYYGYTF.

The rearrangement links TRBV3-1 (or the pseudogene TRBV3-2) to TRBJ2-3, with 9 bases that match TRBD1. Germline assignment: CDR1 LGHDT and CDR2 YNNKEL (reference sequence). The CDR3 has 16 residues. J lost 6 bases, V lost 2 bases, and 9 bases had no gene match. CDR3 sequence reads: CASSQRTGEGVDTQYF. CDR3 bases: TGTGCCAGCAGCCAAAGGACAGGGGAGGGCGTGGATACGCAGTATTTT.

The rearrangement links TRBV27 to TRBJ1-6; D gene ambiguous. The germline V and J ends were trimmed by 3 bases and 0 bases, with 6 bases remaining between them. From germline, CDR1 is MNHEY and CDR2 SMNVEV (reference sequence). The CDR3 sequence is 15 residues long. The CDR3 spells CASSFWSSYNSPLHF. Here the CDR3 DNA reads TGTGCCAGCAGTTTCTGGAGCTCCTATAATTCACCCCTCCACTTT.

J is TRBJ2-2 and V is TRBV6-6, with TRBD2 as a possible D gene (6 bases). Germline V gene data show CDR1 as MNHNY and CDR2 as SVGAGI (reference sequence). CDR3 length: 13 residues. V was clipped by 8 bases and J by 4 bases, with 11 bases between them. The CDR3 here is CASSSDVTGELFF. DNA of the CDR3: TGTGCCAGCTCTAGCGACGTCACCGGGGAGCTGTTTTTT.

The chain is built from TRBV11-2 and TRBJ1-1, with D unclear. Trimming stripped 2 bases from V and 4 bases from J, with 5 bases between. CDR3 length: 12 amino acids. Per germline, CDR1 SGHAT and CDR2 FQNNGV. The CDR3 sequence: CASSLRSTEAFF. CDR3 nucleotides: TGTGCCAGCAGCTTACGGAGCACTGAAGCTTTCTTT. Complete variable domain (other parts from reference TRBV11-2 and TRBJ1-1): EAGVAQSPRYKIIEKRQSVAFWCNPISGHATLYWYQQILGQGPKLLIQFQNNGVVDDSQLPKDRFSAERLKGVDSTLKIQPAKLEDSAVYLCASSLRSTEAFFGQGTRLTVV.

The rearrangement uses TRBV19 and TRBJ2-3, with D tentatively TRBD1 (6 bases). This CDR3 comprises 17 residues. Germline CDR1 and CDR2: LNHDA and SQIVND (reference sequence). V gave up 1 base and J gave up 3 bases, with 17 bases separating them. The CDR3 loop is CASSIGRTVYITDTQYF. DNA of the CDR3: TGTGCCAGTAGTATAGGAAGGACAGTATACATTACAGATACGCAGTATTTT.

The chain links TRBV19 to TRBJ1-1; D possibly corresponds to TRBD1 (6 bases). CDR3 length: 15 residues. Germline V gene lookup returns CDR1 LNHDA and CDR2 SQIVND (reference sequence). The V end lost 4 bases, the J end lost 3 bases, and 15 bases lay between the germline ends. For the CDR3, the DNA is TGTGCCAGTAGTACCCGGACAGCCGGAGACACTGAAGCTTTCTTT. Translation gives CASSTRTAGDTEAFF.

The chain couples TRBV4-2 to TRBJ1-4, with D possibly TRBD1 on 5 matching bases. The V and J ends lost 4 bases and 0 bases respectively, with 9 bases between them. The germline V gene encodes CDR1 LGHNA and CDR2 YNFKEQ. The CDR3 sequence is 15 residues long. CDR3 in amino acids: CASSPGGATNEKLFF. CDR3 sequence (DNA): TGTGCCAGCAGCCCCGGGGGGGCAACTAATGAAAAACTGTTTTTT.